Each of the 7 T cell receptor beta chains below was sequenced from the same sample in a study of blood T cells in healthy people across ages. Primers used in a second PCR of about 7 to 11 cycles were a sample-barcoded 5' primer and a J-beta primer mix. TCRdb called the 5' RACE reads again in MiXCR, with one record for every CDR3 protein. Here the sample spans approximately 1.5 million distinct CDR3 sequences, around 35% being singletons. The material sequenced was blood. These receptors were taken from a woman under 40 in good health.

V is TRBV27 and J is TRBJ2-7, with a possible D match to TRBD2 (6 bases). Germline CDR1 reads MNHEY; CDR2 reads SMNVEV (reference sequence). The CDR3 length is 15 residues. Trimming left V 3 bases short and J 4 bases short, with 16 bases between. The CDR3 sequence: CASSLAVGSRYEQYF. The CDR3 DNA reads as TGTGCCAGCAGTTTGGCGGTCGGGAGTCGGTACGAGCAGTACTTC.

This clonotype was seen a handful of times. V is TRBV20-1 and J is TRBJ2-3, with D perhaps TRBD2 (5 bases). The V end lost 1 base, the J end lost 2 bases, and 13 bases lay between the germline ends. The germline V gene has CDR1 DFQATT and CDR2 SNEGSKA (reference sequence). The CDR3 runs 15 residues. As DNA, the CDR3 is TGCAGTGCTAGAGCCAGCGGTTCCCCCACAGATACGCAGTATTTT. Amino acid sequence: CSARASGSPTDTQYF.

The chain carries TRBV20-1 and TRBJ1-1, with 10 nucleotides matching TRBD1. Trimming removed 7 bases from V and 4 bases from J; junction bases left unmatched: 6. The CDR3 has 13 residues. The germline V gene encodes CDR1 DFQATT and CDR2 SNEGSKA (reference sequence). The CDR3 coding sequence is TGCAGTGTGAGAAGGACAGGGGGCACTGAAGCTTTCTTT. Protein product: CSVRRTGGTEAFF.

V gene TRBV28 combines with J gene TRBJ2-7, with TRBD2 matching 7 bases. This CDR3 comprises 14 residues. Germline V lookup: CDR1 MDHEN, CDR2 SYDVKM. V was pared by 7 bases and J by 2 bases, with 8 bases of the junction left unmatched. The DNA of the CDR3 is TGTGCCAGCACAATACAAGGACTAGCCTACGAGCAGTACTTC. Amino acids: CASTIQGLAYEQYF.

V is TRBV28 and J is TRBJ2-1; TRBD2 aligns across 11 bases. The CDR3 has 12 residues. The V gene end was trimmed by 6 bases and the J gene end by 14 bases; junction bases not matched to a gene: 6. Germline CDR1 reads MDHEN; CDR2 reads SYDVKM. CDR3 nucleotide sequence: TGTGCCAGCAGAATACTAGCGGGAGCGGAGTTCTTC. Translated: CASRILAGAEFF.

The chain is built from TRBV10-3 and TRBJ2-4; no firm D call. The last part of the DNA fits TRBJ2-7 better; the J call may be wrong. This CDR3 has 16 residues. Germline CDR1 and CDR2: ENHRY and SYGVKD. This CDR3 is CAIMQGDTVRRGEQYF. The CDR3 DNA reads TGTGCCATCATGCAAGGCGATACGGTACGGAGAGGCGAGCAGTACTTC.

The V and J genes are TRBV7-9 and TRBJ1-1, with D possibly being TRBD1 (5 bases). Trimming removed 5 bases from V and 4 bases from J, with 14 bases in between. CDR3 length: 14 residues. Looked up from germline, CDR1 is SEHNR and CDR2 is FQNEAQ (reference sequence). The CDR3 DNA reads as TGTGCCAGCAGCCAGGCCGGAGGGGTCACTGAAGCTTTCTTT. Encoded protein: CASSQAGGVTEAFF.